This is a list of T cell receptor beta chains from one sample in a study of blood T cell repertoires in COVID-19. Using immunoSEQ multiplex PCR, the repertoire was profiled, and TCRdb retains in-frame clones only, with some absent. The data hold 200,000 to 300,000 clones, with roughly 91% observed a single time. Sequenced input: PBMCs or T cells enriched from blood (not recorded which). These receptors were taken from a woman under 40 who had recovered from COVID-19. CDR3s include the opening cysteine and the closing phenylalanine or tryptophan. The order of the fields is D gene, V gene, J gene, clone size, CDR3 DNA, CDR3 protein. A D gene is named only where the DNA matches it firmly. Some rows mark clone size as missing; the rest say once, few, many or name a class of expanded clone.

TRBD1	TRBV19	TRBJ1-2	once	TGTGCCAGTAGTTCAACGGGACAGGGATATGGCTACACCTTC	CASSSTGQGYGYTF
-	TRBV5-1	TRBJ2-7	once	TGCGCCAGCAGCTTGGACAGCTTCTACGAGCAGTACTTC	CASSLDSFYEQYF
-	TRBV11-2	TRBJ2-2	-	TGTGCCAGCAGCTTTTTGCGAGACACCGGGGAGCTGTTTTTT	CASSFLRDTGELFF
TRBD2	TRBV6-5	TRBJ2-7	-	TGTGCCAGCAGGAACCGGGGGGTCCTCTCCTACGAGCAGTACTTC	CASRNRGVLSYEQYF
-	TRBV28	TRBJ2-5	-	TGTGCCAGCAGTTTGATTTTAGGGGAAGAGACCCAGTACTTC	CASSLILGEETQYF
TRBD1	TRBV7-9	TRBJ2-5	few	TGTGCCAGCAGCGGACAGGGGTGGTTTGTTAGAGAGACCCAGTACTTC	CASSGQGWFVRETQYF
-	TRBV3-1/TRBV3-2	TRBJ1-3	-	TGTGCCAGCAGCCAACAGGCAACCGTCTCTGGAAACACCATATATTTT	CASSQQATVSGNTIYF
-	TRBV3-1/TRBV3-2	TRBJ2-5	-	TGTGCCAGCAGCCAAAATATAGAGACCCAGTACTTC	CASSQNIETQYF
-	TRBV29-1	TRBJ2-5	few	TGCAGCGTTGTAAGCGGAGTCCCCTCTGGGACCCAGTACTTC	CSVVSGVPSGTQYF
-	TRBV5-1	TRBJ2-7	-	TGCGCCAGCAGCCCGTTAACAGGGCCGAGCTCCTACGAGCAGTACTTC	CASSPLTGPSSYEQYF
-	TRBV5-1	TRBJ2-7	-	TGCGCCAGCAGCTTGGTGTTGGGGAGGGAGCAGTACTTC	CASSLVLGREQYF
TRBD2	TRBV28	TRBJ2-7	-	TGTGCCAGCAGTTTAAAGTTTGGTAGCGGGAGCTACGAGCAGTACTTC	CASSLKFGSGSYEQYF
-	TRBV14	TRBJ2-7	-	TGTGCCAGCAGCCTTAGCTCCTACGAGCAGTACTTC	CASSLSSYEQYF
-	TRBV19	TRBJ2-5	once	TGTGCCAGTAGTATCACAGGACGACAGTACTTC	CASSITGRQYF
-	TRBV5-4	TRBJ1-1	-	TGTGCCAGCAGCTTGCCGTCTGAGGGAGGTACTGAAGCTTTCTTT	CASSLPSEGGTEAFF
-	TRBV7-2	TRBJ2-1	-	TGTGCCAGCAGCTTAGGCGTTAGCTCCTACAATGAGCAGTTCTTC	CASSLGVSSYNEQFF
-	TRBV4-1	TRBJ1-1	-	TGCGCCAGCAGCGGACGGACAGTCGGCACTGAAGCTTTCTTT	CASSGRTVGTEAFF
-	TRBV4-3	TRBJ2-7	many	TGCGCCAGCAGCCAAGTCACGGGTAGCTCCTACGAGCAGTACTTC	CASSQVTGSSYEQYF
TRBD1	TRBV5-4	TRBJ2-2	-	TGTGCCAGCAGCCCACTCCCCACAGGGGAAACCGGGGAGCTGTTTTTT	CASSPLPTGETGELFF
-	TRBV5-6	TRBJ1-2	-	TGTGCCAGCAGCTTGCAGGACTATGGCTACATCTTC	CASSLQDYGYIF
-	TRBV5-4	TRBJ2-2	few	TGTGCCAGCAGCGGCGGGACTTTCAACACCGGGGAGCTGTTTTTT	CASSGGTFNTGELFF
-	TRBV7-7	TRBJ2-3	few	TGTGCTAGCAGCTTAGATCTTACAGATACGCAGTATTTT	CASSLDLTDTQYF
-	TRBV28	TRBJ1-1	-	TGTGCCAGCACCCCCGGGGACGGGGGTATGATCTTT	CASTPGDGGMIF
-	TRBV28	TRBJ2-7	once	TGTGCCAGCAGTTCTCTTAGCGGCGAGCAGTACTTC	CASSSLSGEQYF
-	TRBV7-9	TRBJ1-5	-	TGTGCCAGCAGCGACCGGGGTTTTGCCCAGCATTTT	CASSDRGFAQHF
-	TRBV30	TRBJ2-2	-	TGTGCCTGTAGTCCGGGACAGAACACCGGGGAGCTGTTTTTT	CACSPGQNTGELFF
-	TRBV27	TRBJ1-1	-	TGTGCCAGCAGTTTCACCATAGACACTGAAGCTTTCTTT	CASSFTIDTEAFF
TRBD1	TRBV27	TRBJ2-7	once	TGTGCCAGCAGCTCTGACAGGGGGCGAGTATCCGGTCTCAGCGAGCAGTACTTC	CASSSDRGRVSGLSEQYF
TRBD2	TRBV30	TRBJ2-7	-	TGTGCCTGGAGTGTGGTCGCGGGAGTGAACGAGCAGTACTTC	CAWSVVAGVNEQYF
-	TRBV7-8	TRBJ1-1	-	TGTGCCAGCAGCTCCCTCAACAGGGACACGAACACTGAAGCTTTCTTT	CASSSLNRDTNTEAFF
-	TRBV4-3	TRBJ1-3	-	TGCGCCAGCAGCCAAGATAGAGGGGGTCTAGAAAACACCATATATTTT	CASSQDRGGLENTIYF
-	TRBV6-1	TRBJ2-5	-	TGTGCCAGCAGTGATGGAGGCGTTGAGACCCAGTACTTC	CASSDGGVETQYF
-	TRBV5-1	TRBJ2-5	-	TGCGCCAGCAGCTTGGTCCCGGGAGCGGCGGAGACCCAGTACTTC	CASSLVPGAAETQYF
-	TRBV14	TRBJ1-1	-	TGTGCCAGCAGCCAAGACAGAGCGAGCACTGAAGCTTTCTTT	CASSQDRASTEAFF
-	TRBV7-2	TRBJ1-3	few	TGTGCCAGCAGCTTAGCGGGCAGGGGATTCTCTGGAAACACCATATATTTT	CASSLAGRGFSGNTIYF
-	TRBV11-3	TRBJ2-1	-	TGTGCCAGCAGCTTAGGGAGAGGTAGCGTATACAATGAGCAGTTCTTC	CASSLGRGSVYNEQFF
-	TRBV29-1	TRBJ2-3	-	TGCAGCGTTGCGGGACTGCTCACAGATACGCAGTATTTT	CSVAGLLTDTQYF
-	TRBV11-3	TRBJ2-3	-	TGTGCCAGCAGCTATGACCAGGCAGCAGATACGCAGTATTTT	CASSYDQAADTQYF
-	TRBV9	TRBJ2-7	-	TGTGCCAGCAGCGTGGGACTCAACTCCTACGAGCAGTACTTC	CASSVGLNSYEQYF
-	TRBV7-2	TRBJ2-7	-	TGTGCCAGCAGCTTAGGCCTCCCTACCCAAAGGGGCTCCTACGAGCAGTACTTC	CASSLGLPTQRGSYEQYF
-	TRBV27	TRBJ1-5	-	TGTGCCAGCAGTTTATGGGGAGGGGACCAGCCCCAGCATTTT	CASSLWGGDQPQHF
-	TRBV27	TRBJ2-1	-	TGTGCCAGCAGTTTGTTGGCGGGCTCCTACAATGAGCAGTTCTTC	CASSLLAGSYNEQFF
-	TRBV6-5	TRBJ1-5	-	TGTGCCAGCAGTTACCTCGGCGCAGGGCGAGATCAGCCCCAGCATTTT	CASSYLGAGRDQPQHF
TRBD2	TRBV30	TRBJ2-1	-	TGTGCCTGGAGCTCCCTAGCGGGAGTGTACAATGAGCAGTTCTTC	CAWSSLAGVYNEQFF
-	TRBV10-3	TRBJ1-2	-	TGTGCCATTCAGGGTTTAGGCGATGGCTACACCTTC	CAIQGLGDGYTF
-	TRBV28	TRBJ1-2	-	TGTGCCAGCAGTTACACTGACGGAGTGTATGGCTACACCTTC	CASSYTDGVYGYTF
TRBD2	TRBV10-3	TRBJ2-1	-	TGTGCCATCAGGGAAAGCGGGAGGGCTTCCTACAATGAGCAGTTCTTC	CAIRESGRASYNEQFF
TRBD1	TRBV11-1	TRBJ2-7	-	TGTGCCAGCAGCTTGGGGGACAGGGGGATCTCCGAGCAGTACTTC	CASSLGDRGISEQYF
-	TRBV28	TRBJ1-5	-	TGTGCCAGCAGCTCAACGGGACACATTAGCAATCAGCCCCAGCATTTT	CASSSTGHISNQPQHF
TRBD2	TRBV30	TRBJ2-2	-	TGTGCCTGGATTAAGCTAGCGGGCTCAAGACGTGACACCGGGGAGCTGTTTTTT	CAWIKLAGSRRDTGELFF
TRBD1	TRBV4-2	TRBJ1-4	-	TGTGCCAGCAGCCGGAGACAGGGGGATGATGAAAAACTGTTTTTT	CASSRRQGDDEKLFF
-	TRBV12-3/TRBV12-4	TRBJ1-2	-	TGTGCCAGCAGTCCACGGACAGACGGCTACACCTTC	CASSPRTDGYTF
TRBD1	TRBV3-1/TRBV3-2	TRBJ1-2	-	TGTGCCAGCAGCCTCTTATCCAGGGCAGGGGGTCGTCCACACTATGGCTACACCTTC	CASSLLSRAGGRPHYGYTF
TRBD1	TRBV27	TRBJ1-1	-	TGTGCCAGCAGTGCCGGGACAGAGAACACTGAAGCTTTCTTT	CASSAGTENTEAFF